This passage covers 12 T cell receptor beta chains from one sample sequenced in a study of OX40 agonist ivuxolimab in advanced cancers. Repertoires were generated with immunoSEQ multiplex PCR, while TCRdb's copy carries only in-frame clones and drops some. The sample consists of roughly 70,000 clones, about nine tenths of them appearing once. The starting material was CD4+ or CD8+ T cells sorted from blood, obtained in a trial of the OX40 agonist ivuxolimab. The receptors were gathered from an adult with an advanced solid tumor such as melanoma, head and neck, liver or kidney cancer.

The gene calls are TRBV19 and TRBJ2-3, with TRBD2 matching 9 bases. Looked up from germline, CDR1 is LNHDA and CDR2 is SQIVND (reference sequence). This CDR3 is 17 amino acids long. With 2 bases clipped from V and 4 bases from J, the junction kept 10 bases outside the gene matches. The CDR3 DNA reads as TGTGCCAGTAGTATACAGGGGCTAGCGGGAATCTCAGATACGCAGTATTTT. Protein product: CASSIQGLAGISDTQYF.

The genes are TRBV18 and TRBJ2-7, with D possibly matching TRBD1 (6 bases). CDR1 and CDR2 (germline): KGHSH, LQKENI. Deletions cut 5 bases from V and 5 bases from J, with 13 bases between. The CDR3 runs 13 residues. CDR3 DNA sequence: TGTGCCAGCTCAACCGGGACATTCGACGAGCAGTACTTC. Translating it yields CASSTGTFDEQYF. Based on the CDR3 plus reference TRBV18 and TRBJ2-7, the full variable domain is NAGVMQNPRHLVRRRGQEARLRCSPMKGHSHVYWYRQLPEEGLKFMVYLQKENIIDESGMPKERFSAEFPKEGPSILRIQQVVRGDSAAYFCASSTGTFDEQYFGPGTRLTVT.

Details on this clone: Relative to the germline gene, one junction end is altered; a read error may explain this. Other DNA sequences of this sample code for an identical CDR3. V is TRBV18 and J is TRBJ2-7, with D possibly being TRBD1 (6 bases). The germline gives CDR1 KGHSH, CDR2 LQKENI. This CDR3 region has 13 residues. CDR3 sequence: CASSPQGSYEQYF. The CDR3 DNA is TGTGCCAGCTCTCCACAGGGATCCTACGAGCAGTACTTC.

The chain uses TRBV6-6 and TRBJ1-3; D gene ambiguous. The CDR3 length is 14 residues. Looked up from germline, CDR1 is MNHNY and CDR2 is SVGAGI (reference sequence). Trimming pared 8 bases from V and 0 bases from J, leaving 11 bases between. This CDR3 reads CASPSVNSGNTIYF. CDR3 coding DNA: TGTGCCAGCCCTAGTGTAAACTCTGGAAACACCATATATTTT.

V usage is TRBV28 and J usage is TRBJ1-3; the D is unclear. Trimming took 1 base from V and 0 from J, leaving 7 bases between them. The CDR3 consists of 15 residues. Germline-derived CDR1 and CDR2 are MDHEN and SYDVKM. The CDR3 reads CASSLYLFSGNTIYF. The CDR3 nucleotides are TGTGCCAGCAGTTTATACCTATTCTCTGGAAACACCATATATTTT.

The chain couples TRBV7-6 to TRBJ1-4; D gene uncertain. The ends were cut back, 1 base at V and 4 bases at J, with 4 bases in the middle. CDR1 is SGHVS, CDR2 FNYEAQ, per germline. This CDR3 comprises 13 residues. The CDR3 sequence is CASSLVINEKLFF. CDR3 bases: TGTGCCAGCAGCTTAGTTATTAATGAAAAACTGTTTTTT.

The chain employs TRBV11-2 and TRBJ2-5; tentatively, D is TRBD1 (5 bases). From germline, CDR1 is SGHAT and CDR2 FQNNGV. V shed 4 bases and J shed 5 bases, with 11 bases lying between them. The CDR3 runs to 13 residues. The CDR3 loop is CASSSPGFETQYF. CDR3 nucleotides: TGTGCCAGCAGCTCCCCAGGGTTTGAGACCCAGTACTTC.

The chain links TRBV30 to TRBJ2-3; 7 bases are shared with TRBD1. V shed 2 bases, J shed 11 bases, and the junction held 10 bases outside the gene matches. The CDR3 is 13 residues long. Germline V gene data show CDR1 as GTSNPN and CDR2 as SVGIG (reference sequence). CDR3 loop: CAWSPNRGGVQYF. The DNA for the CDR3 is TGTGCCTGGAGTCCCAACAGGGGTGGGGTGCAGTATTTT.

The genes are TRBV27 and TRBJ1-4; D possibly corresponds to TRBD1 (6 bases). Trimming removed 4 bases at V and 0 bases at J, with 9 bases between. The CDR3 totals 15 residues. Looked up from germline, CDR1 is MNHEY and CDR2 is SMNVEV (reference sequence). The DNA of the CDR3 is TGTGCCAGCAGTTCCGCAGGGGCAACTAATGAAAAACTGTTTTTT. Protein: CASSSAGATNEKLFF.

The CDR3 loop reads CASSSQINQPQHF. The CDR3 coding sequence is TGTGCCAGCAGTTCTCAGATCAATCAGCCCCAGCATTTT. The chain combines TRBV6-5 with TRBJ1-5, with unresolved D. This CDR3 region has 13 residues. Germline CDR1 is MNHEY and CDR2 is SVGAGI. Trimming pared 4 bases from V and 3 bases from J, leaving 7 bases between.

This clone was found once. This chain uses TRBV7-4 with TRBJ1-5; 8 nucleotides match TRBD1. CDR1 and CDR2 from the germline V gene are SGHVT and SQSDAQ. The J segment lost 0 bases and the V segment lost 5 bases, leaving 21 bases of the junction unmatched. This CDR3 contains 21 residues. Here the CDR3 reads CASSPILIRDRPHYSNQPQHF. The CDR3 nucleotides are TGTGCCAGCAGCCCGATTCTCATCCGGGACAGGCCACACTATAGCAATCAGCCCCAGCATTTT.

J is TRBJ1-6 and V is TRBV27; D not certain. Germline values: CDR1 MNHEY, CDR2 SMNVEV (reference sequence). The V gene lost 3 bases and the J gene lost 10 bases, with 16 bases spanning the gap. The CDR3 length is 15 residues. The CDR3 region is CASSFGAGRGSPLHF. In nucleotides, the CDR3 is TGTGCCAGCAGTTTTGGCGCAGGTCGAGGGTCACCCCTCCACTTT.